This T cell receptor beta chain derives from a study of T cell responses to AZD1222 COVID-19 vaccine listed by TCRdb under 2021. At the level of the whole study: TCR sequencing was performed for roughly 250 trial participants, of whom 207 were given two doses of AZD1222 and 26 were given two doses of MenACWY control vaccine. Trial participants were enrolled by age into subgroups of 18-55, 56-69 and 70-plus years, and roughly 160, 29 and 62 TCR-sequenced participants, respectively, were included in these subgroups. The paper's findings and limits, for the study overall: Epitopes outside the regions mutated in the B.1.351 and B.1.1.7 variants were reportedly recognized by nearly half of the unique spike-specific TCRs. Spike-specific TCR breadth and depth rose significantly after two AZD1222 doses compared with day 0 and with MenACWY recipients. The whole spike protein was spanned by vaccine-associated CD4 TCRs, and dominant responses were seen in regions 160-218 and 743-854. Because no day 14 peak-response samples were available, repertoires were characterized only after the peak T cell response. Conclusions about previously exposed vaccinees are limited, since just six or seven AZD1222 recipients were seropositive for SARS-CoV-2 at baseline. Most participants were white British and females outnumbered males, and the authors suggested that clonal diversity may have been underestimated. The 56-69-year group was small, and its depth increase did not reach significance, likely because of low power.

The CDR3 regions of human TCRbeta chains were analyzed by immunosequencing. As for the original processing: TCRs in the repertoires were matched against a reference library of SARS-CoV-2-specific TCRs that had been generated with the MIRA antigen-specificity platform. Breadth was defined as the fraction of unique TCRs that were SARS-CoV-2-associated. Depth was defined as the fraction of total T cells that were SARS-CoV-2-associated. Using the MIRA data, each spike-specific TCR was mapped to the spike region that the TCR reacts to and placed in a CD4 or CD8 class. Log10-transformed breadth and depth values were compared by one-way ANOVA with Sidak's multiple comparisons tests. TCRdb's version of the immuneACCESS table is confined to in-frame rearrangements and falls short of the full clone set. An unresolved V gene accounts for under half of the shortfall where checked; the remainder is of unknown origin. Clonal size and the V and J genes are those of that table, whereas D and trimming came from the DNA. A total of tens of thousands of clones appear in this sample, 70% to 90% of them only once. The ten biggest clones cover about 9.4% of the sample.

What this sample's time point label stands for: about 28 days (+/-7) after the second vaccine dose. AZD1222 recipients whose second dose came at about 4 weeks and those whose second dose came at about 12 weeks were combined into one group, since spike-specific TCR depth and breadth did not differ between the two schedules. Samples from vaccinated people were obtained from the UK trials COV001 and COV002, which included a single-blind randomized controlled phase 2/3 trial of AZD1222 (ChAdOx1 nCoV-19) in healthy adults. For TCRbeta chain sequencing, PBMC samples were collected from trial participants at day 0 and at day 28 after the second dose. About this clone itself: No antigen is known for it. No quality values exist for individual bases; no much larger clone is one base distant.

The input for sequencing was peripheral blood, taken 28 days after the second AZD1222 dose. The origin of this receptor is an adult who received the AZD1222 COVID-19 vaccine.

CDR3 loop: CATSDLPLPGVQETQYF. The DNA sequence is given as TGTGCCACCAGTGATTTGCCCCTCCCAGGCGTCCAAGAGACCCAGTACTTC. The rearranged segments are TRBV24-1 and TRBJ2-5; the D segment cannot be called with confidence. V is shortened by 0 bases, J by 1 base, and the region joining them spans 14 bases. According to the germline V gene, CDR1 reads KGHDR and CDR2 reads SFDVKD. From cysteine to phenylalanine, the CDR3 is 17 amino acids long. This entry keeps only the CDR3 DNA: 51 bases, framed from base 1.